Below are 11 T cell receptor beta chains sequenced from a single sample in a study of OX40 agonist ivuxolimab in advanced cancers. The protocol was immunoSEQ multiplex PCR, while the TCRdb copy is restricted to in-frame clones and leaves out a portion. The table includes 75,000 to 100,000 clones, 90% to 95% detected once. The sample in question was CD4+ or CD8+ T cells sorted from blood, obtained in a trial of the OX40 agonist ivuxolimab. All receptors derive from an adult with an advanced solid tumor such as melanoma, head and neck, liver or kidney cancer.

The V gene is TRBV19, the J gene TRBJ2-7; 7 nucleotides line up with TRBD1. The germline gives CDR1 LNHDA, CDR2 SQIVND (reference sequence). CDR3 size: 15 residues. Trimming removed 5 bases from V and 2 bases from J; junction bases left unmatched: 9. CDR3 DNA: TGTGCCAGTAGTCACGGGCAGGGGGAAACCTACGAGCAGTACTTC. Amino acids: CASSHGQGETYEQYF.

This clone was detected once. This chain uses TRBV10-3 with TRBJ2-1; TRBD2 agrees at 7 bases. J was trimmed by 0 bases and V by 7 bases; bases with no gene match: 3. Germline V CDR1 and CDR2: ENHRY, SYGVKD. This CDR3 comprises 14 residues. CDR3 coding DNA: TGTGCCATCAAGCGGGATAGCTCCTACAATGAGCAGTTCTTC. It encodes CAIKRDSSYNEQFF.

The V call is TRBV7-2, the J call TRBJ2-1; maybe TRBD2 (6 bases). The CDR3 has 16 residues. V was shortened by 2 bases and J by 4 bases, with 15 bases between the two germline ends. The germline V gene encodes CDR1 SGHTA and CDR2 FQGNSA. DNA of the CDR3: TGTGCCAGCAGCTTAACTCCCATGGCGGGGTACAATGAGCAGTTCTTC. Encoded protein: CASSLTPMAGYNEQFF.

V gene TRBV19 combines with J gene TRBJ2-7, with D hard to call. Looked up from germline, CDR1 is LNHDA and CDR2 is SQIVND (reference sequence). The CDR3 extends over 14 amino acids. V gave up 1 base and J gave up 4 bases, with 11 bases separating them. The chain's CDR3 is CASSIGVNPYEQYF. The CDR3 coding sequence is TGTGCCAGTAGTATAGGCGTCAATCCGTACGAGCAGTACTTC.

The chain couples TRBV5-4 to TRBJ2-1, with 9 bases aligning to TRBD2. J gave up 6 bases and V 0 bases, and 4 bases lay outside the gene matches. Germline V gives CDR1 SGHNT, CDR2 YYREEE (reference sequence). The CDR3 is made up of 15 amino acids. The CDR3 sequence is CASSLGLAVSNEQFF. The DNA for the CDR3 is TGTGCCAGCAGCTTGGGACTAGCGGTTTCCAATGAGCAGTTCTTC.

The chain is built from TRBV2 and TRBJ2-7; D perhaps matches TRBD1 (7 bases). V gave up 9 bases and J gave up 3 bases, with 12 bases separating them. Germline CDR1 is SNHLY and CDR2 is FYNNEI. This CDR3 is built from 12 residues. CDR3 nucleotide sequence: TGTGCCAGTCGACAGGGAGGCTACGAGCAGTACTTC. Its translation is CASRQGGYEQYF.

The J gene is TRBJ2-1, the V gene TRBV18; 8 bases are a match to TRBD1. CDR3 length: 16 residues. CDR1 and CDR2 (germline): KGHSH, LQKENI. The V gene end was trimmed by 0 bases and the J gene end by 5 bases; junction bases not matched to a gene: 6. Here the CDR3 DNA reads TGTGCCAGCTCACCACCGTCAGGGGGCGCCCACAATGAGCAGTTCTTC. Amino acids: CASSPPSGGAHNEQFF. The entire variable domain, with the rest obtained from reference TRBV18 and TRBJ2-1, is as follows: NAGVMQNPRHLVRRRGQEARLRCSPMKGHSHVYWYRQLPEEGLKFMVYLQKENIIDESGMPKERFSAEFPKEGPSILRIQQVVRGDSAAYFCASSPPSGGAHNEQFFGPGTRLTVL.

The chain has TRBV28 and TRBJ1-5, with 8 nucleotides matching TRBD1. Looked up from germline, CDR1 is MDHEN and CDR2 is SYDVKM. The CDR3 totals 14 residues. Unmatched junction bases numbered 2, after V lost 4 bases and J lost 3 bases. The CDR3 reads CASSSTGDNQPQHF. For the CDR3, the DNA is TGTGCCAGCAGTTCGACAGGGGACAATCAGCCCCAGCATTTT.

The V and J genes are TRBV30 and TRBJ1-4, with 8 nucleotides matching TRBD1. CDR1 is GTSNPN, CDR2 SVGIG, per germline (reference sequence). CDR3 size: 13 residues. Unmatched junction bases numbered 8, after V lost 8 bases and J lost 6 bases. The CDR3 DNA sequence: TGTGCCACAAAGGGACAGGCACATGAAAAACTGTTTTTT. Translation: CATKGQAHEKLFF. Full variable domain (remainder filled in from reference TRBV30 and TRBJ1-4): SQTIHQWPATLVQPVGSPLSLECTVEGTSNPNLYWYRQAAGRGLQLLFYSVGIGQISSEVPQNLSASRPQDRQFILSSKKLLLSDSGFYLCATKGQAHEKLFFGSGTQLSVL.

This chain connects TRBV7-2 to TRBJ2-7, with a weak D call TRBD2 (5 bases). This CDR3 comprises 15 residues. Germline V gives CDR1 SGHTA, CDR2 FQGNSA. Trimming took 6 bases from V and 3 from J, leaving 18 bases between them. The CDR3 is CASSLGWVAGYEQYF. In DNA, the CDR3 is TGTGCCAGCAGTCTAGGGTGGGTTGCGGGCTACGAGCAGTACTTC.

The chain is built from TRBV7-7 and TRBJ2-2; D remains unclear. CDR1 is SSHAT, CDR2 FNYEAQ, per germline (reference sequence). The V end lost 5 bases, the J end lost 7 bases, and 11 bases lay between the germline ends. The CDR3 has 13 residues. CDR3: CASSLVRGGELFF. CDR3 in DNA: TGTGCCAGCAGCCTCGTCCGTGGCGGGGAGCTGTTTTTT.